These 32 T cell receptor beta chains came from one sample sequenced in a study of blood T cell repertoires in COVID-19. Profiling relied on immunoSEQ multiplex PCR, and the TCRdb table lists in-frame clones only, not all of them. The sample records 90,000 to 100,000 clones, approximately 86% being singletons. The sample consisted of peripheral blood. These receptors were collected from a man older than 75 with acute or convalescent COVID-19.

This chain uses TRBV29-1 with TRBJ2-3, with D possibly TRBD1 on 6 matching bases. The CDR3 contains 14 residues. V lost 4 bases and J 4 bases, leaving 15 bases between the germline ends. The germline gives CDR1 SQVTM, CDR2 ANQGSEA. This CDR3 reads CSVGGGRSADTQYF. DNA for the CDR3: TGCAGCGTTGGAGGGGGTAGGAGCGCAGATACGCAGTATTTT.

This chain connects TRBV6-5 to TRBJ2-1, with TRBD2 matching over 11 bases. The V gene end was trimmed by 6 bases and the J gene end by 7 bases; junction bases not matched to a gene: 8. CDR3 length: 15 residues. Germline CDR1 and CDR2: MNHEY and SVGAGI. CDR3 amino acids: CASSILAGVGNEQFF. DNA of the CDR3: TGTGCCAGCAGCATACTAGCGGGAGTTGGGAATGAGCAGTTCTTC.

This clone was observed a few times. V and J are TRBV7-8 and TRBJ2-2; no firm D call. The germline CDR1 and CDR2 sequences are SGHVS and FQNEAQ. Trimming shortened V by 2 bases and J by 0 bases, and 7 bases separated the two germline ends. This CDR3 has 15 amino acids. The CDR3 loop reads CASSLYLPNTGELFF. The CDR3 DNA reads as TGTGCCAGCAGCTTATACCTACCGAACACCGGGGAGCTGTTTTTT.

This rearrangement joins TRBV28 to TRBJ1-1, with D hard to call. The CDR3 is 14 amino acids. From germline, CDR1 is MDHEN and CDR2 SYDVKM. The V gene lost 4 bases and the J gene lost 2 bases, with 11 bases spanning the gap. CDR3 nucleotides: TGTGCCAGCAGTTCCCCCCCCTTAAACACTGAAGCTTTCTTT. Its translation: CASSSPPLNTEAFF.

This clone was counted a few times. The chain employs TRBV28 and TRBJ1-5, with D possibly TRBD1 on 5 matching bases. The CDR3 runs 13 residues. Germline V gene lookup returns CDR1 MDHEN and CDR2 SYDVKM. The V and J ends lost 6 bases and 9 bases respectively, with 15 bases between them. The CDR3 spells CASRAGPSRPQHF. CDR3 coding DNA: TGTGCCAGCAGAGCGGGACCCTCGCGGCCCCAGCATTTT.

V and J are TRBV2 and TRBJ2-5; 15 bases line up with TRBD2. Trimming at V came to 6 bases and at J to 1 base, leaving 3 bases not matched to a gene. The germline V gene encodes CDR1 SNHLY and CDR2 FYNNEI. CDR3 length equals 16 residues. The CDR3, as DNA: TGTGCCAGCAGGAGGGGACTAGCGGGAGGCCAAGAGACCCAGTACTTC. As protein: CASRRGLAGGQETQYF.

The rearrangement joins TRBV6-1 to TRBJ2-7; no clear D gene. Germline CDR1 reads MNHNS; CDR2 reads SASEGT. The CDR3 contains 12 residues. With 3 bases removed from V and 3 bases from J, the gap between germline ends came to 6 bases. The CDR3 DNA reads as TGTGCCAGCAGTGACCGGGTCTACGAGCAGTACTTC. Its translation is CASSDRVYEQYF.

The genes are TRBV29-1 and TRBJ2-4, with 8 bases lining up with TRBD2. The CDR3 contains 15 residues. CDR1 is SQVTM and CDR2 is ANQGSEA in the germline V gene. V shed 6 bases and J 2 bases; nucleotides not matched to a gene: 9. The CDR3 nucleotides are TGCAGCGTGTTAGCGGGGAGAGGCCCCAAAAACATTCAGTACTTC. Amino acid sequence: CSVLAGRGPKNIQYF.

The J gene is TRBJ2-5, the V gene TRBV28, with 9 bases that match TRBD1. The CDR3 length is 15 residues. V trimming: 5 bases; J trimming: 2 bases; junction bases outside the gene matches: 6. Germline V lookup: CDR1 MDHEN, CDR2 SYDVKM. This CDR3 reads CASSKTGTGQETQYF. In nucleotides, the CDR3 is TGTGCCAGCAGTAAAACCGGGACAGGGCAAGAGACCCAGTACTTC.

The V and J genes are TRBV5-1 and TRBJ1-2; 8 nucleotides line up with TRBD1. Looked up from germline, CDR1 is SGHRS and CDR2 is YFSETQ. This CDR3 has 13 amino acids. After removal of 4 bases from V and 8 bases from J, the junction contained 7 bases not matched to a gene. In DNA, the CDR3 is TGCGCCAGCAGCGCGGACAGGGTGAGCGGCTACACCTTC. Translated: CASSADRVSGYTF.

The chain uses TRBV6-5 and TRBJ2-7; D unclear. The germline gives CDR1 MNHEY, CDR2 SVGAGI. V gave up 8 bases and J gave up 3 bases, with 8 bases separating them. This CDR3 contains 11 residues. CDR3 residues: CASGPIYEQYF. In DNA, the CDR3 is TGTGCCAGCGGGCCCATCTACGAGCAGTACTTC.

The rearrangement links TRBV29-1 to TRBJ1-6; 12 bases fit TRBD1. V trimming: 6 bases; J trimming: 9 bases; junction bases outside the gene matches: 6. The germline V gene encodes CDR1 SQVTM and CDR2 ANQGSEA. The CDR3 has 14 amino acids. CDR3 nucleotide sequence: TGCAGCGTAGGGACAGGGGGCGCAGGTTCACCCCTCCACTTT. Protein: CSVGTGGAGSPLHF.

This clone has just a few counts. Other DNA variants within this sample encode the same CDR3. V gene TRBV4-1 combines with J gene TRBJ2-7; maybe TRBD1 (5 bases). Trimming removed 0 bases at V and 7 bases at J, with 13 bases between. This CDR3 has 14 amino acids. Germline CDR1 and CDR2: MGHRA and YSYEKL. CDR3 residues: CASSQDLRGWEQYF. The CDR3 nucleotides are TGCGCCAGCAGCCAAGATCTTAGGGGATGGGAGCAGTACTTC.

The chain links TRBV6-2 or TRBV6-3 to TRBJ2-7, with 10 bases that match TRBD2. CDR1 MNHEY and CDR2 SVGEGT come from the germline V gene. CDR3 length: 14 residues. V shed 4 bases, J shed 5 bases, and the junction held 5 bases outside the gene matches. Here the CDR3 reads CASSSSGSSNEQYF. The CDR3 bases are TGTGCCAGCAGTTCTAGCGGGAGTTCGAACGAGCAGTACTTC.

As regards this clone: The junction departs from the called germline gene at one end, perhaps through a read error. This chain connects TRBV7-7 to TRBJ2-3; TRBD2 is a possible D gene (7 bases). This CDR3 comprises 16 residues. Germline-derived CDR1 and CDR2 are SSHAT and FNYEAQ (reference sequence). The DNA of the CDR3 is TGTGCTAGCAGCCCTGGGGGCGTCGAGGGAGGGTATACGCAGTATTTT. Amino acids: CASSPGGVEGGYTQYF.

The rearrangement uses TRBV19 and TRBJ2-1; 9 bases fit TRBD2. There are 19 residues in the CDR3. CDR1 and CDR2 (germline): LNHDA, SQIVND (reference sequence). V gave up 7 bases and J gave up 6 bases; unmatched junction bases: 22. The CDR3 reads CASIQTRGGGLAGPNEQFF. The CDR3 region has the DNA TGTGCCAGTATTCAAACCAGGGGAGGTGGGCTAGCGGGACCCAATGAGCAGTTCTTC.

The chain employs TRBV7-2 and TRBJ1-2, with 12 bases aligning to TRBD1. From germline, CDR1 is SGHTA and CDR2 FQGNSA. After removal of 4 bases from V and 6 bases from J, the junction contained 6 bases not matched to a gene. The CDR3 is made up of 15 amino acids. In DNA form, the CDR3 reads TGTGCCAGCAGCTCTCCGGGACAGGGGGCGAATGGCTACACCTTC. Translation gives CASSSPGQGANGYTF.

The chain combines TRBV15 with TRBJ2-5; 8 bases map to TRBD1. The CDR3 has 14 amino acids. The germline V gene has CDR1 LNHNV and CDR2 YYDKDF (reference sequence). V shed 5 bases and J 1 base; nucleotides not matched to a gene: 3. The DNA of the CDR3 is TGTGCCACCAGCTGGGGGACAGGCCAAGAGACCCAGTACTTC. Amino acid sequence: CATSWGTGQETQYF.

The chain joins TRBV11-2 to TRBJ2-1; the match to TRBD2 covers 11 bases. V was pared by 8 bases and J by 7 bases, with 10 bases of the junction left unmatched. CDR3 size: 15 residues. Looked up from germline, CDR1 is SGHAT and CDR2 is FQNNGV. The CDR3 DNA reads TGTGCCAGCGGAAAACTAGCGGGAGTCACAAATGAGCAGTTCTTC. It encodes CASGKLAGVTNEQFF.

The V and J genes are TRBV18 and TRBJ1-1; 10 positions match TRBD1. Germline V gene sequence: CDR1 KGHSH, CDR2 LQKENI. CDR3 size: 14 residues. Unmatched junction bases numbered 8, after V lost 8 bases and J lost 5 bases. The CDR3 coding sequence is TGTGCCAGCCTACCAGGGACAGGGGTTACTGAAGCTTTCTTT. Translated: CASLPGTGVTEAFF. Variable domain in full (rest from reference TRBV18 and TRBJ1-1): NAGVMQNPRHLVRRRGQEARLRCSPMKGHSHVYWYRQLPEEGLKFMVYLQKENIIDESGMPKERFSAEFPKEGPSILRIQQVVRGDSAAYFCASLPGTGVTEAFFGQGTRLTVV.

This chain uses TRBV6-2 or TRBV6-3 with TRBJ2-3; 10 bases are a match to TRBD2. CDR3 length: 18 amino acids. CDR1 and CDR2 from the germline V gene are MNHEY and SVGEGT. Losses at the gene ends were 2 bases for V and 0 bases for J; bases not matched to a gene: 8. The CDR3 sequence: CASSYGTSAVSSTDTQYF. The CDR3 DNA is TGTGCCAGCAGTTACGGGACTAGCGCTGTTTCCAGCACAGATACGCAGTATTTT.

The chain joins TRBV5-1 to TRBJ2-5; 9 bases agree with TRBD2. The CDR3 totals 16 residues. The V gene end was trimmed by 4 bases and the J gene end by 4 bases; junction bases not matched to a gene: 11. CDR1 and CDR2 from the germline V gene are SGHRS and YFSETQ. CDR3 loop: CASSPGSSGSGETQYF. The DNA for the CDR3 is TGCGCCAGCAGCCCGGGAAGTAGCGGGAGTGGAGAGACCCAGTACTTC.

CDR3 protein: CASGKRQGAGTDTQYF. For the CDR3, the DNA is TGTGCCAGCGGAAAGCGACAGGGAGCTGGCACAGATACGCAGTATTTT. The rearrangement uses TRBV27 and TRBJ2-3; the match to TRBD1 covers 7 bases. Germline CDR1 MNHEY, CDR2 SMNVEV (reference sequence). V shed 8 bases and J 1 base; nucleotides not matched to a gene: 12. CDR3 size: 16 residues.

The chain couples TRBV30 to TRBJ1-2, with D unclear. This CDR3 region has 14 residues. V lost 3 bases, J lost 4 bases, and 15 bases lay in between. Germline V lookup: CDR1 GTSNPN, CDR2 SVGIG (reference sequence). CDR3 in DNA: TGTGCCTGGAGCGGAGATAGGCGCCTCTATGGCTACACCTTC. This gives the protein CAWSGDRRLYGYTF.

In its sample, this clone was seen a few times. This sequence joins TRBV20-1 and TRBJ2-1; 7 bases agree with TRBD1. This CDR3 region has 15 residues. V dropped 3 bases and J dropped 7; count of bases not matched to a gene: 12. In germline, CDR1 is DFQATT, CDR2 SNEGSKA (reference sequence). CDR3 DNA: TGCAGTGCTAGTTCTACGAGGGCCAGGGGGAATGAGCAGTTCTTC. It codes for CSASSTRARGNEQFF.

The chain carries TRBV28 and TRBJ2-1; D is unresolved. The CDR3 loop spans 13 amino acids. V lost 5 bases to trimming and J lost 6 bases, with 11 bases between them. Germline values: CDR1 MDHEN, CDR2 SYDVKM. The CDR3 sequence is CASSTTLPNEQFF. CDR3 nucleotides: TGTGCCAGCAGTACGACATTACCCAATGAGCAGTTCTTC.

The chain couples TRBV28 to TRBJ2-5, with D possibly TRBD2 on 6 matching bases. The CDR3 runs 14 residues. Trimming shortened V by 2 bases and J by 5 bases, and 12 bases separated the two germline ends. Germline CDR1 MDHEN, CDR2 SYDVKM. The CDR3 sequence is CASSLTGVGETQYF. DNA of the CDR3: TGTGCCAGCAGTTTAACGGGGGTAGGGGAGACCCAGTACTTC.

This clone was seen once. J is TRBJ1-4 and V is TRBV28; D gene ambiguous. Trimming shortened V by 7 bases and J by 6 bases, and 9 bases separated the two germline ends. CDR1 and CDR2 from the germline V gene are MDHEN and SYDVKM. The CDR3 length is 12 residues. CDR3 bases: TGTGCCAGCAAGGAACGGGATGAAAAACTGTTTTTT. It is translated as CASKERDEKLFF.

This chain connects TRBV5-6 to TRBJ1-2, with 7 bases matching TRBD1. In germline, CDR1 is SGHDT, CDR2 YYEEEE. The ends lost 1 base at V and 10 bases at J; junction bases unmatched: 7. This CDR3 comprises 13 residues. For the CDR3, the DNA is TGTGCCAGCAGCTTGCCCATAACAGGGGACTACACCTTC. Amino acids: CASSLPITGDYTF.

This chain links TRBV9 with TRBJ2-1; possible D gene TRBD2, 6 bases. CDR3 size: 13 residues. The ends were cut back, 4 bases at V and 6 bases at J, with 11 bases in the middle. CDR1 and CDR2 from the germline V gene are SGDLS and YYNGEE. CDR3 DNA sequence: TGTGCCAGCAGCCCCCACGGGGGCAATGAGCAGTTCTTC. Protein sequence: CASSPHGGNEQFF.

This clone occurred a few times. The genes are TRBV21-1 and TRBJ1-5; the table assigns TRBD1, which was not confirmed against the DNA. TRBV21-1 is listed as a pseudogene. The CDR3 length is 14 residues. In nucleotides, the CDR3 is TGTGCCAGCAGCACCGGACAGGGCAATCAGCCCCAGCATTTT. Its translation: CASSTGQGNQPQHF.

The chain couples TRBV28 to TRBJ1-2, with D maybe TRBD1 (6 bases). Germline V CDR1 and CDR2: MDHEN, SYDVKM. The CDR3 runs 12 residues. With 9 bases removed from V and 4 bases from J, the gap between germline ends came to 12 bases. CDR3 protein: CASTGHFYGYTF. The CDR3 DNA reads as TGTGCCAGTACGGGACACTTCTATGGCTACACCTTC.